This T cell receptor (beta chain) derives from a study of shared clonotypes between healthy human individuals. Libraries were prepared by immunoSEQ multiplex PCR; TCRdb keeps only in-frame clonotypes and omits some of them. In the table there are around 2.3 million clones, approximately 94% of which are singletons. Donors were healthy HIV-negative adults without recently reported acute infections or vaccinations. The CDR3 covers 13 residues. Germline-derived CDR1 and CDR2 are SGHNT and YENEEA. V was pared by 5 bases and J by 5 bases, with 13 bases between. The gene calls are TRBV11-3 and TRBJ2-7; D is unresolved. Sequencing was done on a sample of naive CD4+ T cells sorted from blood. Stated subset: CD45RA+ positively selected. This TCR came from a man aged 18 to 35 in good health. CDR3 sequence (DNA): TGTGCCAGCAGCCTCAGAATTAGGGACGAGCAGTACTTC. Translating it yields CASSLRIRDEQYF.